This passage covers 27 T cell receptor beta chains from one sample sequenced in a study of T-cell memory formation after mild COVID-19. TCRdb fed the 5' RACE reads into MiXCR, producing one record per CDR3 protein. Of about 340,000 distinct CDR3 sequences in the sample, approximately 15% were seen once. The sample taken for sequencing was PBMCs or a T cell subset sorted from them (not recorded which). The receptors derive from a man younger than 30 who had mild COVID-19 (a few samples of this study predate the infection). Cell type and time point are not known.

The sample holds a few counts of this clonotype. The chain uses TRBV12-3 or TRBV12-4 and TRBJ2-1; D unresolved. V lost 5 bases and J 7 bases, leaving 3 bases between the germline ends. The CDR3 has 10 residues. CDR3 DNA sequence: TGTGCCAGCAGTGAGAATGAGCAGTTCTTC. Encoded protein: CASSENEQFF.

This clonotype has just a few counts. The rearrangement uses TRBV6-5 and TRBJ1-1; D is possibly TRBD1 (5 bases). V gave up 2 bases and J gave up 0 bases, with 13 bases separating them. From germline, CDR1 is MNHEY and CDR2 SVGAGI. The CDR3 sequence is 16 residues long. The CDR3 nucleotides are TGTGCCAGCAGTTACGGTCGGGGGGTGGTGAACACTGAAGCTTTCTTT. This encodes CASSYGRGVVNTEAFF.

This clonotype was seen only a few times. The V gene is TRBV3-1, the J gene TRBJ2-4; D is undetermined. The CDR3 contains 15 residues. Germline-derived CDR1 and CDR2 are LGHDT and YNNKEL (reference sequence). Trimming shortened V by 1 base and J by 5 bases, and 12 bases separated the two germline ends. The CDR3 region is CASSQGPITENIQYF. The CDR3 DNA reads as TGTGCCAGCAGCCAAGGACCCATAACAGAAAACATTCAGTACTTC. Using reference TRBV3-1 and TRBJ2-4 for the parts outside the CDR3, the full variable domain is DTAVSQTPKYLVTQMGNDKSIKCEQNLGHDTMYWYKQDSKKFLKIMFSYNNKELIINETVPNRFSPKSPDKAHLNLHINSLELGDSAVYFCASSQGPITENIQYFGAGTRLSVL.

This chain uses TRBV27 with TRBJ1-2, with D perhaps matching TRBD1 (5 bases). Trimming removed 11 bases at V and 4 bases at J, with 32 bases between. The CDR3 has 18 residues. The V gene's germline CDR1 is MNHEY and CDR2 SMNVEV (reference sequence). Written as DNA, the CDR3 is TGTGCCCGCTTACTGGTCGGGGGGTGGGCCTACGAGGTCTATGGCTACACCTTC. Translation: CARLLVGGWAYEVYGYTF.

This clonotype was seen a handful of times. The CDR3 sequence is CASSEWKGQGARNEQFF. The DNA for the CDR3 is TGCGCCAGCAGTGAGTGGAAGGGACAGGGGGCGCGTAATGAGCAGTTCTTC. V usage is TRBV10-2 and J usage is TRBJ2-1, with 12 nucleotides matching TRBD1. The CDR3 runs 17 residues. Per the germline V gene, CDR1 is WSHSY and CDR2 is SAAADI. The V and J ends lost 1 base and 7 bases, in that order; junction bases with no gene match: 8.

This clonotype was seen more than once but under ten times. The chain combines TRBV11-2 with TRBJ1-2, with TRBD1 identical over 8 bases. The trim removed 5 bases at V and 4 bases at J, leaving 12 bases unmatched. The length of the CDR3 is 16 residues. Germline CDR1 and CDR2: SGHAT and FQNNGV. This CDR3 is CASSPRGGTGGYGYTF. The CDR3 DNA is TGTGCCAGCAGCCCCCGCGGTGGGACAGGTGGCTATGGCTACACCTTC.

This clonotype was seen a handful of times. The chain couples TRBV9 to TRBJ2-7, with 10 bases aligning to TRBD1. The V and J ends lost 3 bases and 6 bases, in that order; junction bases with no gene match: 9. CDR1 SGDLS and CDR2 YYNGEE come from the germline V gene. The CDR3 consists of 15 residues. The CDR3 spells CASSAQPGTGAEQYF. As DNA, the CDR3 is TGTGCCAGCAGCGCGCAACCAGGGACAGGGGCCGAGCAGTACTTC.

This clonotype was seen at least ten times. This chain links TRBV5-1 with TRBJ2-7; D possibly corresponds to TRBD2 (6 bases). The CDR3 is made up of 14 amino acids. The V and J ends lost 2 bases and 2 bases respectively, with 11 bases between them. The V gene's germline CDR1 is SGHRS and CDR2 YFSETQ. The CDR3 nucleotides read TGCGCCAGCAGCTTCCGGGGGTCTACCTACGAGCAGTACTTC. Protein: CASSFRGSTYEQYF.

This clonotype was found a few times. This rearrangement joins TRBV11-2 to TRBJ2-3; a possible D gene is TRBD2 (6 bases). The length of the CDR3 is 17 residues. Germline V gene sequence: CDR1 SGHAT, CDR2 FQNNGV. Trimming took off 5 bases at V and 2 bases at J, with 20 bases between the two ends. This CDR3 is CASSQTSGGMFTDTQYF. DNA for the CDR3: TGTGCCAGCAGCCAGACTAGTGGGGGGATGTTCACAGATACGCAGTATTTT.

The sample holds many counts of this clonotype. This chain links TRBV7-2 with TRBJ1-5, with D hard to call. This CDR3 region has 13 residues. CDR1 and CDR2 (germline): SGHTA, FQGNSA. V was shortened by 5 bases and J by 6 bases, with 11 bases between the two germline ends. The CDR3 DNA reads as TGTGCCAGCAGCCGGCAAAGGGTTCAGCCCCAGCATTTT. Amino acids: CASSRQRVQPQHF.

The sample holds many counts of this clonotype. The chain employs TRBV11-2 and TRBJ1-1, with D unclear. In germline, CDR1 is SGHAT, CDR2 FQNNGV. The CDR3 is 14 residues long. V was clipped by 3 bases and J by 6 bases, with 14 bases between them. DNA for the CDR3: TGTGCCAGCAGCTTCGGGGTAGGTCTGGCTGAAGCTTTCTTT. Translating it yields CASSFGVGLAEAFF.

The chain employs TRBV20-1 and TRBJ2-5; 9 positions agree with TRBD2. CDR3 size: 16 residues. In germline, CDR1 is DFQATT, CDR2 SNEGSKA (reference sequence). With V trimmed by 3 bases and J by 4 bases, 12 bases remained unmatched. This CDR3 is CSASPRGGGARETQYF. The CDR3 nucleotides read TGCAGTGCTAGCCCGAGAGGCGGGGGGGCCAGAGAGACCCAGTACTTC.

This clonotype was found a few times. The V and J genes are TRBV10-3 and TRBJ2-1, with 9 bases lining up with TRBD2. Germline CDR1 reads ENHRY; CDR2 reads SYGVKD. V lost 2 bases to trimming and J lost 9 bases; unmatched junction nucleotides: 17. This CDR3 region has 18 residues. This CDR3 is CAISEPKLGGGGAAEQFF. CDR3 DNA sequence: TGTGCCATCAGTGAGCCGAAGTTGGGTGGCGGGGGGGCGGCTGAGCAGTTCTTC.

The sample holds a few counts of this clonotype. The V and J genes are TRBV7-8 and TRBJ2-1; D is ambiguous. From germline, CDR1 is SGHVS and CDR2 FQNEAQ. V was shortened by 1 base and J by 7 bases, with 14 bases between the two germline ends. This CDR3 has 15 amino acids. CDR3 sequence: CASSLVWSAENEQFF. DNA of the CDR3: TGTGCCAGCAGCTTAGTTTGGTCGGCAGAGAATGAGCAGTTCTTC.

In this sample, this clonotype turned up a few times. V gene TRBV7-9 combines with J gene TRBJ2-1, with D perhaps matching TRBD2 (6 bases). This CDR3 region has 19 residues. The V and J ends lost 5 bases and 0 bases respectively, with 23 bases between them. CDR1 and CDR2 (germline): SEHNR, FQNEAQ (reference sequence). CDR3 bases: TGTGCCAGCAGCCACCAGGGTGGAGGGCCTGGAGGCTCCTACAATGAGCAGTTCTTC. It is translated as CASSHQGGGPGGSYNEQFF.

This rearrangement joins TRBV7-2 to TRBJ2-1, with TRBD2 identical over 8 bases. After removal of 0 bases from V and 13 bases from J, the junction contained 5 bases not matched to a gene. There are 13 residues in the CDR3. Looked up from germline, CDR1 is SGHTA and CDR2 is FQGNSA. The DNA of the CDR3 is TGTGCCAGCAGCTTAGCGGAGCGGGGGCGACAGTTCTTC. Translating gives CASSLAERGRQFF.

This sequence joins TRBV7-2 and TRBJ2-2; 7 bases agree with TRBD2. The V segment lost 2 bases and the J segment 0 bases; nucleotides outside the gene matches: 3. Germline CDR1 reads SGHTA; CDR2 reads FQGNSA. The CDR3 totals 16 residues. The CDR3 coding sequence is TGTGCCAGCAGCTTAAATGCGGGAGCGAACACCGGGGAGCTGTTTTTT. Protein sequence: CASSLNAGANTGELFF.

The chain recombines TRBV5-1 with TRBJ2-5; TRBD2 agrees at 12 bases. The germline CDR1 and CDR2 sequences are SGHRS and YFSETQ. Trimming took 6 bases from V and 5 from J; bases not matched to a gene: 14. This CDR3 spans 17 amino acids. CDR3 sequence: CASTIGASGGAGETQYF. The CDR3 DNA reads TGCGCCAGCACCATCGGGGCTAGCGGGGGGGCCGGTGAGACCCAGTACTTC.

The rearrangement links TRBV5-1 to TRBJ1-6; 11 positions match TRBD1. This CDR3 has 15 residues. The germline V gene has CDR1 SGHRS and CDR2 YFSETQ. V dropped 3 bases and J dropped 13; count of bases not matched to a gene: 9. The CDR3 protein is CASSSTGTGGHPLHF. The CDR3 nucleotides read TGCGCCAGCAGCTCCACCGGGACAGGGGGTCACCCCCTCCACTTT.

Only a few counts were recorded for this clonotype. The chain is built from TRBV5-5 and TRBJ1-1; D is undetermined. There are 12 residues in the CDR3. V was clipped by 5 bases and J by 7 bases, with 12 bases between them. Germline V CDR1 and CDR2: SGHKS, YYEKEE (reference sequence). The CDR3 coding sequence is TGTGCCAGCAGTTACCTCAAGAGTGAAGCTTTCTTT. It encodes CASSYLKSEAFF.

The rearrangement uses TRBV20-1 and TRBJ2-7; D not resolved. Germline assignment: CDR1 DFQATT and CDR2 SNEGSKA (reference sequence). There are 11 residues in the CDR3. The ends were cut back, 0 bases at V and 11 bases at J, with 11 bases in the middle. CDR3 protein: CSARDLRREYV. The DNA for the CDR3 is TGCAGTGCTAGAGATCTGAGACGGGAGTACGTC.

There are a few counts of this clonotype. The rearrangement joins TRBV24-1 to TRBJ1-5; D gene unclear. V lost 9 bases and J 1 base, leaving 9 bases between the germline ends. This CDR3 is built from 13 residues. CDR1 is KGHDR and CDR2 is SFDVKD in the germline V gene. Written as DNA, the CDR3 is TGTGCCACCCAGGACGGAAGCAATCAGCCCCAGCATTTT. It specifies CATQDGSNQPQHF.

The sample holds many counts of this clonotype. This chain connects TRBV15 to TRBJ1-1; D unclear. Germline CDR1 and CDR2: LNHNV and YYDKDF (reference sequence). Trimming pared 2 bases from V and 13 bases from J, leaving 17 bases between. The CDR3 is 13 amino acids. The DNA of the CDR3 is TGTGCCACCAGCAGACGAGGAACGCCTGACGTTTTCTTT. It is translated as CATSRRGTPDVFF.

This clonotype has ten or more counts. The chain has TRBV7-9 and TRBJ2-1; tentatively, D is TRBD2 (6 bases). The CDR3 runs 15 residues. Germline assignment: CDR1 SEHNR and CDR2 FQNEAQ (reference sequence). The V and J ends lost 4 bases and 7 bases respectively, with 17 bases between them. The CDR3 region is CASSSLSGFQNEQFF. In DNA form, the CDR3 reads TGTGCCAGCAGCTCCCTCAGCGGGTTTCAAAATGAGCAGTTCTTC.

This clonotype was observed at least ten times. The chain joins TRBV5-1 to TRBJ1-5, with 8 bases aligning to TRBD1. V dropped 4 bases and J dropped 5; count of bases not matched to a gene: 5. Germline assignment: CDR1 SGHRS and CDR2 YFSETQ. CDR3 length equals 14 residues. This CDR3 reads CASSPGQGYQPQHF. CDR3 nucleotide sequence: TGCGCCAGCAGCCCTGGACAGGGCTATCAGCCCCAGCATTTT. The whole variable domain, filled in from reference TRBV5-1 and TRBJ1-5, reads KAGVTQTPRYLIKTRGQQVTLSCSPISGHRSVSWYQQTPGQGLQFLFEYFSETQRNKGNFPGRFSGRQFSNSRSEMNVSTLELGDSALYLCASSPGQGYQPQHFGDGTRLSIL.

Only a few counts were recorded for this clonotype. The V gene is TRBV20-1, the J gene TRBJ1-4; D is possibly TRBD1 (5 bases). CDR3 length: 14 residues. Germline V CDR1 and CDR2: DFQATT, SNEGSKA (reference sequence). The V gene lost 5 bases and the J gene lost 7 bases, with 17 bases spanning the gap. The CDR3 loop is CSAQAGGGIEKLFF. DNA of the CDR3: TGCAGTGCTCAAGCGGGGGGTGGAATTGAAAAACTGTTTTTT.

The chain has TRBV28 and TRBJ1-4, with unresolved D. CDR1 is MDHEN and CDR2 is SYDVKM in the germline V gene. The CDR3 is 13 residues long. The ends were cut back, 1 base at V and 5 bases at J, with 5 bases in the middle. Here the CDR3 reads CASSLFGNEKLFF. CDR3 in DNA: TGTGCCAGCAGTTTATTTGGGAATGAAAAACTGTTTTTT.